The rows below give T cell receptor beta chains drawn from one sample of a study of blood T cell repertoires in COVID-19. The repertoire was sequenced with immunoSEQ multiplex PCR; TCRdb's copy has only in-frame clones and lacks some. The sample holds roughly 260,000 clones, more than 70% seen once. The sample consisted of peripheral blood. All receptors derive from a woman between 40 and 50 years old who had recovered from COVID-19. CDR3s include the opening cysteine and the closing phenylalanine or tryptophan. A D gene is named only where the DNA matches it firmly.

.	TRBJ2-2	TRBV7-9	TGTGCCAGCAGCGGAGCGCGAGGTAACACCGGGGAGCTGTTTTTT	CASSGARGNTGELFF
TRBD1	TRBJ2-3	TRBV2	TGTGCCAGCAGTGGGCAGGGGGGCACAGATACGCAGTATTTT	CASSGQGGTDTQYF
TRBD1	TRBJ1-5	TRBV5-1	TGCGCCAGCAGCCCAACAGGGGTGGTTAATAGCAATCAGCCCCAGCATTTT	CASSPTGVVNSNQPQHF
.	TRBJ2-3	TRBV5-1	TGCGCCAGCAGCCTGGTGGGAGAAGATACGCAGTATTTT	CASSLVGEDTQYF
TRBD1	TRBJ2-4	TRBV7-2	TGTGCCAGCAGCCGACAGGGGCCAAACATTCAGTACTTC	CASSRQGPNIQYF
.	TRBJ2-2	TRBV2	TGTGCCAGCAGTGGCCTTTCAGGGGCCGGGGAGCTGTTTTTT	CASSGLSGAGELFF
TRBD1	TRBJ1-2	TRBV5-4	TGTGCCAGCAGCCCGCAAGGCCCGACAGGGGATTACTATGGCTACACCTTC	CASSPQGPTGDYYGYTF
.	TRBJ2-7	TRBV19	TGTGCCAGTAGTATAGGGAGCTCCTACGAGCAGTACTTC	CASSIGSSYEQYF
.	TRBJ2-3	TRBV5-1	TGCGCCAGCAGCGCCGGGACACTTAAGTCTCACACAAATACGCAGTATTTT	CASSAGTLKSHTNTQYF
.	TRBJ2-7	TRBV7-2	TGTGCCAGCAGCTCGGTAGGGACGGGGGCCTACGAGCAGTACTTC	CASSSVGTGAYEQYF